Below, 4 T cell receptor beta chains from the same sample are listed, as sequenced in a study of T-cell memory formation after mild COVID-19. From the 5' RACE reads, TCRdb called clonotypes with MiXCR, one entry per CDR3 protein. This sample has roughly 86,000 distinct CDR3 sequences, with more than 12% found just once. The specimen was PBMCs or a T cell subset sorted from them (not recorded which). The receptors shown here come from a man aged 18 to 29 who had mild COVID-19 (a few samples of this study predate the infection). Cell type and time point are not known.

In its sample, this clonotype was seen a few times. V usage is TRBV15 and J usage is TRBJ1-2; D call uncertain. Per germline, CDR1 LNHNV and CDR2 YYDKDF (reference sequence). The CDR3 totals 12 residues. V lost 0 bases to trimming and J lost 8 bases, with 7 bases between them. The CDR3 loop reads CATSRELGGYTF. CDR3 in DNA: TGTGCCACCAGCAGAGAGCTAGGCGGCTACACCTTC.

This chain connects TRBV4-1 to TRBJ2-6; D may be TRBD2 (6 bases). Germline assignment: CDR1 MGHRA and CDR2 YSYEKL. Trimming removed 4 bases at V and 3 bases at J, with 10 bases between. The CDR3 has 15 amino acids. CDR3 DNA: TGCGCCAGCAGCCCGGCGGAGGGTGGGGCCAACGTCCTGACTTTC. Protein: CASSPAEGGANVLTF.

The gene calls are TRBV6-6 and TRBJ2-1; D is tentatively TRBD1 or TRBD2 (5 bases each). The CDR3 totals 15 residues. Trimming took off 4 bases at V and 0 bases at J, with 10 bases between the two ends. Germline V gene lookup returns CDR1 MNHNY and CDR2 SVGAGI (reference sequence). CDR3 nucleotide sequence: TGTGCCAGCAGTTCCGGGACCAGCTCCTACAATGAGCAGTTCTTC. Protein sequence: CASSSGTSSYNEQFF.

This clonotype was found a few times. CDR3: CASSQVMTGGDGYTF. CDR3 coding DNA: TGCGCCAGCAGCCAAGTAATGACAGGGGGCGATGGCTACACCTTC. This rearrangement joins TRBV4-1 to TRBJ1-2; 10 positions agree with TRBD1. Germline V gene sequence: CDR1 MGHRA, CDR2 YSYEKL. CDR3 length equals 15 residues. V lost 1 base to trimming and J lost 6 bases; unmatched junction nucleotides: 5.